This T cell receptor (beta chain) was captured by sequencing in a study of blood T cells in healthy people across ages. General observations from the study: It was not known whether donors were CMV positive (a possible confounder of expanded clonotype changes).

With a J-beta primer mix and a sample-barcoded 5' primer, a second PCR ran 7 to 11 cycles. MiXCR was run by TCRdb on the 5' RACE reads, yielding one entry per CDR3 protein. Of 1.5 million or so distinct CDR3 sequences listed, approximately 42% are singletons. In germline, CDR1 is SQVTM, CDR2 ANQGSEA. Between the trimmed V and J ends, which lost 4 bases and 1 base, there was a span of 10 bases. The CDR3 is 13 amino acids. Note on this clonotype: Its specificity is not known.

Extracted total RNA amounted to at least 5.5 micrograms for each sample. Sequences were obtained from blood. The receptor was derived from a woman aged 18-29 years in good health. This chain uses TRBV29-1 with TRBJ2-5; D is perhaps TRBD2 (5 bases). CDR3 sequence: CSVGLMLQETQYF. The DNA for the CDR3 is TGCAGCGTTGGACTAATGCTCCAAGAGACCCAGTACTTC.